This TCR beta chain came from a study of blood T cell repertoires in COVID-19. Across the whole study: Donors in the United States, Italy and Spain gave samples during acute or convalescent COVID-19.

The CDR3 extends over 15 amino acids. After removal of 1 base from V and 4 bases from J, the junction contained 6 bases not matched to a gene. CDR1 is SGHNT, CDR2 YENEEA, per germline. The assay was immunoSEQ multiplex PCR, and TCRdb's table has in-frame clones only and misses some. The data show 150,000 to 200,000 clones, with more than 75% seen just once and approximately 3.3% held by the top ten. This TCR derives from a man between 18 and 35 years old with active or convalescent COVID-19. The sample comprised peripheral blood. V usage is TRBV11-3 and J usage is TRBJ2-5; the match to TRBD1 covers 7 bases. The CDR3 is CASSLAGRGLETQYF. The CDR3 DNA is TGTGCCAGCAGCTTAGCGGGCAGGGGGTTAGAGACCCAGTACTTC.